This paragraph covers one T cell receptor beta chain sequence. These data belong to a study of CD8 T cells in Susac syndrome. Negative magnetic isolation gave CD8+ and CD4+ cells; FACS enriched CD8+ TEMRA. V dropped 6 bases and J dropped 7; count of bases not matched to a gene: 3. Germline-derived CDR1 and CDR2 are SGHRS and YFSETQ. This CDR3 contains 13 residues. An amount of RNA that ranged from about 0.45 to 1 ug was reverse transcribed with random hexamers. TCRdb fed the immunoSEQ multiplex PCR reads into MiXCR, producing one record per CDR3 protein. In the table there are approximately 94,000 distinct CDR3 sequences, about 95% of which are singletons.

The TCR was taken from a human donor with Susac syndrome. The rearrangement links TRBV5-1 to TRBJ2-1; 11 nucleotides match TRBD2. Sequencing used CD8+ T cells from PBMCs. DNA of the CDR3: TGCGCCAGCAAAACTAGCGGGAGAAATGAGCAGTTCTTC. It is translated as CASKTSGRNEQFF.